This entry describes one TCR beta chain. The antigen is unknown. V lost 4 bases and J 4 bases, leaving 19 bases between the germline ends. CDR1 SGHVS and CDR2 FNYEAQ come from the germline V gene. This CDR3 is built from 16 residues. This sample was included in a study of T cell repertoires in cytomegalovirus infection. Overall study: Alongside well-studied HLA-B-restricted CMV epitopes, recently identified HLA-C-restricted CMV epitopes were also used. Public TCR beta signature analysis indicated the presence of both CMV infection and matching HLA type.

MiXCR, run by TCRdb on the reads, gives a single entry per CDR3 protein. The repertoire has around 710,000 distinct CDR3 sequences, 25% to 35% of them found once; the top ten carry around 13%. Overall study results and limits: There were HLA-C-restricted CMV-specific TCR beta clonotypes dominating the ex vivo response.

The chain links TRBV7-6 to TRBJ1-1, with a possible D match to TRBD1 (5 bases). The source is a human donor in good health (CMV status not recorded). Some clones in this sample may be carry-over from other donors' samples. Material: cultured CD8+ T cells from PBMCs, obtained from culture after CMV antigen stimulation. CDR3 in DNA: TGTGCCAGCAGCTCAGCTGTACTTCCAGGGTCCACTGAAGCTTTCTTT. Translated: CASSSAVLPGSTEAFF.